Included here is one TCR beta chain sequence, with context. Germline V gene data show CDR1 as MNHNS and CDR2 as SASEGT. This CDR3 is 16 amino acids long. V dropped 3 bases and J dropped 0 bases, with 15 bases sitting between them. Assay: immunoSEQ multiplex PCR; the TCRdb copy retains only in-frame clones and omits some. Of about 250,000 clones in the sample, around 90% were seen once. These data come from a study of blood T cell repertoires in COVID-19. This sequence was found in a man older than 75 with acute or convalescent COVID-19. The rearrangement links TRBV6-1 to TRBJ2-7; D not resolved. Input material: peripheral blood. This CDR3 reads CASSDPFTRSSYEQYF. The CDR3, as DNA: TGTGCCAGCAGTGACCCTTTTACGAGGAGCTCCTACGAGCAGTACTTC.